The clone carrying this T cell receptor (beta chain) was detected a few times. The antigen remains undetermined. The record originates from a study of CD8 T cells in ankylosing spondylitis. The study's findings and limits: Clones linked to disease were reported to show significant enrichment in matched ankylosing spondylitis synovial fluid. What appeared characteristic of ankylosing spondylitis blood was a TCR beta motif of 7 or 8 highly homologous variants. Some motif variants had been reported before (in reactive arthritis synovial fluid and blood).

Germline assignment: CDR1 MGHRA and CDR2 YSYEKL. The CDR3 runs 14 residues. V dropped 3 bases and J dropped 6 bases, with 12 bases sitting between them. TCRdb processed the 5' RACE reads anew with MiXCR; each CDR3 protein has one entry. The sample consists of 470,000 or so distinct CDR3 sequences, 26% of them appearing once. The sequence came from a male donor with ankylosing spondylitis. The sample comprised blood, either unsorted or a sorted T cell fraction (not recorded which). The V and J genes are TRBV4-1 and TRBJ2-1, with D possibly called TRBD1 or TRBD2 (5 bases each). As DNA, the CDR3 is TGCGCCAGCAGCCATCCCGGGACCTCCAATGAGCAGTTCTTC. Translation gives CASSHPGTSNEQFF.